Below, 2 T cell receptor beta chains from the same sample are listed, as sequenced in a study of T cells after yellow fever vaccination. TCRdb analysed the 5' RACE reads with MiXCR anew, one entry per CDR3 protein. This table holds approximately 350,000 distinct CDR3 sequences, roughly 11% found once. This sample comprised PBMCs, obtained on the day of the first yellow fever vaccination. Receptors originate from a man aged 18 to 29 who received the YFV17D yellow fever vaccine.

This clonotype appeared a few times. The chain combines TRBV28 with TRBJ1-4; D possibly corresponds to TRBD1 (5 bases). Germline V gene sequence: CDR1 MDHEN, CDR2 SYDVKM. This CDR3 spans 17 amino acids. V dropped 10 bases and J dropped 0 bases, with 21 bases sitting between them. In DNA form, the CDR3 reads TGTGCCACCTTATCCGGGCAGGGAGGCACAACTAATGAAAAACTGTTTTTT. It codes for CATLSGQGGTTNEKLFF.

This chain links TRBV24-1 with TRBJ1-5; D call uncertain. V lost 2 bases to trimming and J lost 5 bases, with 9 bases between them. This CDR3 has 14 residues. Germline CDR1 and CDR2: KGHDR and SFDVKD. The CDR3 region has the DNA TGTGCCACCAGTGATTCCGGGAGCGATCAGCCCCAGCATTTT. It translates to CATSDSGSDQPQHF.